This TCR delta chain is from a study of Vδ1+ human thymocytes. With respect to this clone: Antigen unknown.

Germline loops: CDR1 TSWWSYY, CDR2 QGS. Trimming cost V 6 bases and J 0 bases; bases outside gene matches: 23. This CDR3 has 21 amino acids. RNA was extracted from the cells and then reverse transcribed. The CDR3 regions were amplified by multiplex PCR from V-gene primers to a constant-region primer. TCRdb used CATT to re-call clones from the multiplex PCR reads. In the table there are some 23,000 delta-chain clones, 25% to 30% of which are singletons. Broader study findings: In the thymus, TRG and TRD repertoires looked highly polyclonal with Gaussian CDR3 lengths.

The TCR originated in a boy in the first two years of life who had congenital heart surgery. V usage is TRDV1 and J usage is TRDJ1, with TRDD2 identical over 9 bases. The source material was Vdelta1+ gamma-delta thymocytes from the thymus. Stated subset: FACS-sorted CD3+ TCRalphabeta- TCRVdelta1+ TCRVdelta2- thymocytes. CDR3 sequence: CALGNRPSYVGYPRYTDKLIF. CDR3 bases: TGTGCTCTTGGCAACCGGCCTTCCTACGTGGGATACCCCCGGTACACCGATAAACTCATCTTT.